The text below deals with one T cell receptor (beta chain). A much bigger clone sits one base away, suggesting this may be a read error. PCR was performed a second time for about 6 to 12 cycles using a sample-barcoded 5' primer and a J-beta primer mix. TCRdb passed the 5' RACE reads through MiXCR, listing each CDR3 protein once. The data show 1.5 million to 2 million distinct CDR3 sequences, with under 30% seen just once and around 7.7% held by the top ten. The length of the CDR3 is 14 residues. Germline V gene data show CDR1 as SGHRS and CDR2 as YFSETQ. This specimen comes from a study of blood T cells in healthy people across ages. In the study overall: When template switching was applied, about one barcoded beta molecule was captured per two T cells.

This chain links TRBV5-1 with TRBJ2-4, with D possibly being TRBD1 or TRBD2 (5 bases each). With the DNA end fitting TRBJ2-7 better, the J assignment may be wrong. This clonotype was obtained from a young woman in good health. Sequenced sample: blood. The CDR3 coding sequence is TGCGCCAGCAGCCGCGTTGGGGGTCGGGTCGAGCAGTACTTC. Encoded protein: CASSRVGGRVEQYF.